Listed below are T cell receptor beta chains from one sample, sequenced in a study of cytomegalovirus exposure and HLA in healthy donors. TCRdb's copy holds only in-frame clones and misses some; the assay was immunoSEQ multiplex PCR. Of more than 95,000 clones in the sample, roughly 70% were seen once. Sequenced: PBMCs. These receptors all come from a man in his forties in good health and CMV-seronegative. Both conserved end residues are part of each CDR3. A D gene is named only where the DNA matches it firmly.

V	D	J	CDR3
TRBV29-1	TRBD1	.	CSVEPVETGVGEQYF
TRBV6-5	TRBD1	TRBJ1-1	CASSYSGTGGSTEAFF
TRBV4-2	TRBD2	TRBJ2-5	CASSQRTSGFNGETQYF
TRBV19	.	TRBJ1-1	CASSIVNTEAFF
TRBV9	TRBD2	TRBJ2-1	CASLGRGNEQFF
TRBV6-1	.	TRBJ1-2	CASSDGWGQNYGYTF
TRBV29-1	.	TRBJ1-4	CSVLFNEKLFF
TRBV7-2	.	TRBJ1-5	CASSSGGEPQHF
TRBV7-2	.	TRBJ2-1	CASSLQSNPNNEQFF
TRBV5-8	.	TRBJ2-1	CASSLYLGSSYNEQFF
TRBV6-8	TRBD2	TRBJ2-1	CASSPRTSGRFYNEQFF
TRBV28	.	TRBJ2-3	CASSSGPDTQYF
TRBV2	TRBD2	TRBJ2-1	CASRALAGGYNEQFF
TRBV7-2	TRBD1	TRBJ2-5	CASSQVTGGTQYF
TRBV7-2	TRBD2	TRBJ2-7	CASSPITQSGDYEQYF
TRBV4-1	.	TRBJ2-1	CASSQDSGEQFF
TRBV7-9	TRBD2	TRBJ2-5	CASSQDTGGETQYF
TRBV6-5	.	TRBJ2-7	CASSYFSSSAYEQYF
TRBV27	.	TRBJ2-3	CASSLAGTTDTQYF
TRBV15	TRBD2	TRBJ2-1	CATSRDLVAAGGPYNEQFF
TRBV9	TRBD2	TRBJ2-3	CASSARESTQYF
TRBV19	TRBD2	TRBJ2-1	CASSIGGGRSGDEQFF
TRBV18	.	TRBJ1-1	CASSPSNTEAFF
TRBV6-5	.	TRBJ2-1	CASSYGEDEQFF
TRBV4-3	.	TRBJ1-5	CASSLAGNQPQHF
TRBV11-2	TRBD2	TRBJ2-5	CASSVTSGVTQETQYF
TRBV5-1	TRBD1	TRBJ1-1	CASSLAETGTMNTEAFF
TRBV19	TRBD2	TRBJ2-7	CASSTGLARTYEQYF
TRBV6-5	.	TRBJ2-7	CASRPPGRGYEQYF
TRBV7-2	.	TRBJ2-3	CASSLAQNTQYF
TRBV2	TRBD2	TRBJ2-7	CASRGLAGKYEQYF
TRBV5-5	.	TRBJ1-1	CASSFLGTMNTEAFF
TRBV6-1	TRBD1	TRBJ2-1	CASSEAKYRGQPHNEQFF
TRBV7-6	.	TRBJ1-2	CASSLGTANYGYTF
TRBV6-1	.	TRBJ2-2	CAAASAGSTGELFF
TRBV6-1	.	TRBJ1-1	CASSAYRSLMNTEAFF
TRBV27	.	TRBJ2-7	CASSPSGTYEQYF
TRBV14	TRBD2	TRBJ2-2	CASSQGTGLAGRGELFF
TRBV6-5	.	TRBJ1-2	CASSYSMLADGYTF
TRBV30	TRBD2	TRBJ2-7	CAWTLAGGYEQYF
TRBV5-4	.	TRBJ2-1	CASSFQGLHEQFF
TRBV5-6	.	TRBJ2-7	CASSLGRISWESYEQYF
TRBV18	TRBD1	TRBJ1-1	CASSPGQGATEAFF
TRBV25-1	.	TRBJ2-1	CASSHGIFDEQFF
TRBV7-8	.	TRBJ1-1	CASSFTGSLGNTEAFF
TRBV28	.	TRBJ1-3	CASSFMGGSGNTIYF
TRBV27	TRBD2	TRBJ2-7	CASSSTRVSGTYEQYF